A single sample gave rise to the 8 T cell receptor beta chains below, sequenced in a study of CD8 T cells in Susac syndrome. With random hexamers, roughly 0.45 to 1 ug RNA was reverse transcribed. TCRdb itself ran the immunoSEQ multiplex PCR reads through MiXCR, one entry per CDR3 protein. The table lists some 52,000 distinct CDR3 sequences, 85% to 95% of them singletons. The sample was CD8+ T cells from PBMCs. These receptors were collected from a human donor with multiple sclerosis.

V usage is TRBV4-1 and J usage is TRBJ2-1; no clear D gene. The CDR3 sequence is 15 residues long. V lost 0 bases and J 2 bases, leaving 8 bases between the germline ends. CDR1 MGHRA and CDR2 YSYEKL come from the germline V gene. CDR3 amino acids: CASSQEPITYNEQFF. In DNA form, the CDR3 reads TGCGCCAGCAGCCAAGAACCGATTACCTACAATGAGCAGTTCTTC.

The CDR3 DNA follows: TGTGCCTGGAGTACGACCCTAGGGGGCTATGGGGAGACCCAGTACTTC. Translating it yields CAWSTTLGGYGETQYF. The chain links TRBV30 to TRBJ2-5; TRBD1 aligns across 7 bases. The V gene end was trimmed by 2 bases and the J gene end by 5 bases; junction bases not matched to a gene: 14. Germline V gene sequence: CDR1 GTSNPN, CDR2 SVGIG (reference sequence). The CDR3 runs to 16 residues.

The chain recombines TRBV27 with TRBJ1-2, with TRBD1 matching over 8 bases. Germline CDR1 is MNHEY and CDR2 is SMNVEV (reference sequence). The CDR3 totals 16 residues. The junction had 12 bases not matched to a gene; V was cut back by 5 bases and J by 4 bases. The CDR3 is CASSETGTGDSYGYTF. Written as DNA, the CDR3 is TGTGCCAGCAGTGAAACGGGGACAGGCGATTCCTATGGCTACACCTTC.

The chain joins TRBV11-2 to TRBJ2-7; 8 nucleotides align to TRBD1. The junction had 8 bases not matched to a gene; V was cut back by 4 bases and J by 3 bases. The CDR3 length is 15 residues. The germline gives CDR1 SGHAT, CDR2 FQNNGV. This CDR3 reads CASSSTQTGDYEQYF. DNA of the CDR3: TGTGCCAGCAGCTCCACTCAGACAGGGGACTACGAGCAGTACTTC.

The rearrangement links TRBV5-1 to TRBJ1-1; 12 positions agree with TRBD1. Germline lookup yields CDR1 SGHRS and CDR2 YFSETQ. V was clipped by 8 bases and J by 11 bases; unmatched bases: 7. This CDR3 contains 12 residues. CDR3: CASRDRGHSAFF. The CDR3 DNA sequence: TGCGCCAGTAGGGACAGGGGGCATTCGGCTTTCTTT.

CDR3 coding DNA: TGCAGCGTTGAACCCAGGACAGTCACCGGGGAGCTGTTTTTT. It is translated as CSVEPRTVTGELFF. V gene TRBV29-1 combines with J gene TRBJ2-2; tentative D call: TRBD1 (6 bases). The CDR3 is made up of 14 amino acids. V was pared by 2 bases and J by 4 bases, with 11 bases between. Germline values: CDR1 SQVTM, CDR2 ANQGSEA.

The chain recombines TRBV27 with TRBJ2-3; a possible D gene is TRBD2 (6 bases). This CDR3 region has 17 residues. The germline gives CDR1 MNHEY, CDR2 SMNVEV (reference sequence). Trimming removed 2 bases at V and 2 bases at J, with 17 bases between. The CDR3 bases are TGTGCCAGCAGTTTAAGAGGGCTAGCGAAATCCACAGATACGCAGTATTTT. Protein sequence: CASSLRGLAKSTDTQYF.

This chain's CDR3 is CASSLDRGSYEQYF. CDR3 nucleotides: TGTGCCAGCAGCTTGGACAGGGGTTCCTACGAGCAGTACTTC. The V gene is TRBV7-3, the J gene TRBJ2-7, with 9 bases that match TRBD1. This CDR3 is built from 14 residues. Germline V lookup: CDR1 SGHTA, CDR2 FQGTGA. J was trimmed by 1 base and V by 3 bases; bases with no gene match: 1. The full variable domain, completed using reference TRBV7-3 and TRBJ2-7, is GAGVSQTPSNKVTEKGKYVELRCDPISGHTALYWYRQSLGQGPEFLIYFQGTGAADDSGLPNDRFFAVRPEGSVSTLKIQRTERGDSAVYLCASSLDRGSYEQYFGPGTRLTVT.